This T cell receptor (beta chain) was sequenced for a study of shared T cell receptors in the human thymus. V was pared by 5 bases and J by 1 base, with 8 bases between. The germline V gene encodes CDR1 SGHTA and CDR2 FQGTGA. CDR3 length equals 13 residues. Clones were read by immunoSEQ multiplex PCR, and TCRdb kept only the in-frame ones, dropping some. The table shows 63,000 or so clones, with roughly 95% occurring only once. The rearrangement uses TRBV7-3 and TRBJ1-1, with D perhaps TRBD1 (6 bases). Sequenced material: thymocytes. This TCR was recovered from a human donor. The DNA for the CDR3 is TGTGCCAGCAGCAGGGGGGAGAACACTGAAGCTTTCTTT. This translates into CASSRGENTEAFF.